Listed below are T cell receptor beta chains from one sample, sequenced in a study of T cell repertoires in cytomegalovirus infection. TCRdb itself ran the reads through MiXCR, one entry per CDR3 protein. The sample has some 700,000 distinct CDR3 sequences, approximately 34% seen once; the top ten hold 2.8%. Material: PBMCs. These receptors all stem from a human donor in good health (CMV status not recorded). Some clones in this sample may be carry-over from other donors' samples. CDR3s include the opening cysteine and the closing phenylalanine or tryptophan. D genes are given only for firm matches. The size of a clone is reported for some rows only, either as once, few or many, or as a class for expanded clones.

TGTGCCAGCACCGACCAAGTAGGACAGGGGGCCGCTCAGCCCCAGCATTTT	CASTDQVGQGAAQPQHF	NA	TRBD1	TRBV6-2/TRBV6-3	TRBJ1-5
TGTGCCAGAACCCCCAGGGTTGGTCAGCCCCAGCATTTT	CARTPRVGQPQHF	NA	NA	TRBV28	TRBJ1-5
TGTGCCGGCAGCAACACGTATAGCAATCAGCCCCAGCATTTT	CAGSNTYSNQPQHF	NA	NA	TRBV6-6	TRBJ1-5
TGTGCCAGTGGGAGCAGATTGGGCGAGCAGTACTTC	CASGSRLGEQYF	NA	NA	TRBV19	TRBJ2-7
TGTGCCAGCAGCATAGGACTAGCGGGAGCTCAGAACATTCAGTACTTC	CASSIGLAGAQNIQYF	many	TRBD2	TRBV5-5	TRBJ2-4
TGCGCCAGCAGCATCCGGGACAGGGATAACTATGGCTACACCTTC	CASSIRDRDNYGYTF	NA	TRBD1	TRBV4-1	TRBJ1-2
TGTGCCAGTAGTATCTTGACGCCCCCCGTGGGCGGCCGGAGCAATCAGCCCCAGCATTTT	CASSILTPPVGGRSNQPQHF	NA	NA	TRBV19	TRBJ1-5
TGTGCCAGCAGCACCCGACAGGGTATGACAGATACGCAGTATTTT	CASSTRQGMTDTQYF	NA	TRBD1	TRBV7-6	TRBJ2-3
TGTGCCAGCAGTTTTCAGGGGGCGAACACCTGGGAGCTGTTTTTT	CASSFQGANTWELFF	NA	TRBD1	TRBV6-2/TRBV6-3	TRBJ2-2
TGTGCCAGCTCAAATAGCGGGCTTGAGCAGTTCTTC	CASSNSGLEQFF	NA	TRBD2	TRBV18	TRBJ2-1
TGTGCCAGCAGTTTATTAGTTTCCACTGACGCTTTCTTT	CASSLLVSTDAFF	once	NA	TRBV28	TRBJ1-1
TGTGCCAGCAGTTACTTGGGTCCCTCCGAGACCCAGTACTTC	CASSYLGPSETQYF	NA	NA	TRBV6-5	TRBJ2-5
TGTGCCAGCGGCTTAACAGGGGATAATTCACCCCTCCACTTT	CASGLTGDNSPLHF	few	TRBD1	TRBV2	TRBJ1-6
TGTGCCAGCACCACAAGGGGGCTTACCTACGAGCAGTACTTC	CASTTRGLTYEQYF	NA	TRBD1	TRBV28	TRBJ2-7
TGCGCCAGCAGCCCTATAGGGACAGGCGACTCCTACGAGCAGTACTTC	CASSPIGTGDSYEQYF	few	TRBD1	TRBV4-1	TRBJ2-7